This TCR beta chain was sequenced during a study of blood T cell repertoires in COVID-19. About the study: Whether acute or convalescent, the COVID-19 samples came from the United States, Italy and Spain. In each case, the material was cDNA or gDNA derived from T cells, B-cell-depleted T cells, or PBMCs.

CDR1 SGHNT and CDR2 YYREEE come from the germline V gene (reference sequence). This CDR3 contains 17 residues. V dropped 4 bases and J dropped 9; count of bases not matched to a gene: 15. Original analysis: Counts of nucleated cells, estimated from reference gene primer amplification, were obtained. Assay: immunoSEQ multiplex PCR; the TCRdb copy retains only in-frame clones and omits some. V and J calls plus clone size are reproduced from that table; the DNA served to infer D and trimming. The data contain about 83,000 clones, roughly 90% of them singletons. The TCR sequence derives from a woman aged 45-59 years with active or convalescent COVID-19. What was sequenced was peripheral blood. The genes are TRBV5-4 and TRBJ1-6; 8 bases agree with TRBD1. CDR3 sequence (DNA): TGTGCCAGCAGCCTCAGGGCACTCGGGACAGGATTTTCACCCCTCCACTTT. Translating it yields CASSLRALGTGFSPLHF.